In its sample, the clone carrying this T cell receptor (beta chain) was seen many times. Its antigen is not identified. This entry is derived from a study of metastatic and nonmetastatic thyroid tumors. Study findings and constraints: Benign nodules were reported to have significantly lower TCR beta diversity than malignant thyroid tumors, in blood and tumor.

Authors' analysis steps: Variation in CDR3 across clinicopathological groups served as the basis for constructing a distant-metastasis classifier in papillary thyroid cancer. Using MiXCR, TCRdb re-called clones from the PCR reads. TCRdb, rather than the study authors, made the V and J calls. The repertoire includes some 86,000 clones, around 12% of them detected once, and 7% to 9% sits in the top ten. The CDR3 has 13 amino acids. V trimming: 2 bases; J trimming: 6 bases; junction bases outside the gene matches: 1. Germline loops: CDR1 MNHNY, CDR2 SVGAGI (reference sequence). Each patient went into thyroid surgery without having received any treatment.

The origin of this receptor is a female donor with papillary thyroid cancer or a benign thyroid nodule (not recorded which). Some clones in this sample may be carry-over from other donors' samples. Sequencing used tumor tissue. The chain joins TRBV6-6 to TRBJ1-1; 9 bases line up with TRBD1. This CDR3 reads CASSYRQGAEAFF. CDR3 DNA: TGTGCCAGCAGTTACCGACAGGGGGCTGAAGCTTTCTTT.